This TCR beta chain was profiled in a study of blood T cell repertoires in COVID-19. On the study more broadly: The study drew acute and convalescent COVID-19 samples from the United States, Italy and Spain. T cells, B-cell-depleted T cells, or PBMCs provided the cDNA or gDNA that served as material.

Germline CDR1 and CDR2: LGHNT and FRNRAP. The CDR3 has 14 amino acids. V dropped 6 bases and J dropped 5; count of bases not matched to a gene: 4. Authors' methods: Quantification of nucleated cells was approximated via reference gene primer amplification. Method: immunoSEQ multiplex PCR; TCRdb's copy keeps in-frame clones and lacks some. The V and J calls and clone size were taken over from that table, and D and trimming were inferred from the DNA. The table records fewer than 250,000 clones, roughly four fifths of them present only once. This clone was seen more than once but under ten times. The V and J genes are TRBV12-5 and TRBJ1-5; 10 nucleotides agree with TRBD1. This TCR came from a woman aged 80 or over with acute or convalescent COVID-19. The source material was peripheral blood. CDR3 in DNA: TGTGCTAGTGGACCGGGACAGGGGCATCAGCCCCAGCATTTT. Translated: CASGPGQGHQPQHF.